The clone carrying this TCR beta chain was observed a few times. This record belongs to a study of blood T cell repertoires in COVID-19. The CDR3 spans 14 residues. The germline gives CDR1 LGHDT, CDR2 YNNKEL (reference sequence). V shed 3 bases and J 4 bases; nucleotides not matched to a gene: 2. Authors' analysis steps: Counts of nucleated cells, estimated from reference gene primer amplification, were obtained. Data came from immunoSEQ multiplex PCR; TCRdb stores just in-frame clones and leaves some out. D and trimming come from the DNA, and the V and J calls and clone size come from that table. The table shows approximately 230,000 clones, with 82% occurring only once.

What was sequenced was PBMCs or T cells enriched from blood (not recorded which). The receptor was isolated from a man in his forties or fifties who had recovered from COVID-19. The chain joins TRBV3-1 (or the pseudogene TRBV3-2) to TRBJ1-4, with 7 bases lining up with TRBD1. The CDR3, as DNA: TGTGCCAGCAGCCAGACAGGGTATAATGAAAAACTGTTTTTT. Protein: CASSQTGYNEKLFF.